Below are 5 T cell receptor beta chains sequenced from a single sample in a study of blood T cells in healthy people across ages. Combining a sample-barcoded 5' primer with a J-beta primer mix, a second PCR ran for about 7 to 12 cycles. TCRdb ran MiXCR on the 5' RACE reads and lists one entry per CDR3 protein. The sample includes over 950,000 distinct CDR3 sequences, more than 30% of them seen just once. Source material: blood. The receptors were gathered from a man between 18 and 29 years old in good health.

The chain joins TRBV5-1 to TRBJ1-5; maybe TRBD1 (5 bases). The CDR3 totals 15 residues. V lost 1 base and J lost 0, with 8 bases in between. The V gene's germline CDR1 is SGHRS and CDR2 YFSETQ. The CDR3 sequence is CASSLSDSSNQPQHF. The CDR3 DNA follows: TGCGCCAGCAGCTTGTCCGACAGTAGCAATCAGCCCCAGCATTTT.

The CDR3 DNA reads TGCGCCAGCAGCCAAGATCGCGGGGAACAAGAGACCCAGTACTTC. This gives the protein CASSQDRGEQETQYF. V gene TRBV4-3 combines with J gene TRBJ2-4; D perhaps matches TRBD2 (6 bases). The end of the DNA fits TRBJ2-5 better, so the J call may be wrong. This CDR3 has 15 amino acids. CDR1 and CDR2 from the germline V gene are LGHNA and YSLEER.

CDR3 bases: TGTGCCAGCTCACCAGAGTGGGCAGCTGAAGCTTTCTTT. This gives the protein CASSPEWAAEAFF. The chain employs TRBV18 and TRBJ1-1; no reliable D call. Germline V CDR1 and CDR2: KGHSH, LQKENI. With 2 bases removed from V and 6 bases from J, the gap between germline ends came to 10 bases. The CDR3 runs 13 residues.

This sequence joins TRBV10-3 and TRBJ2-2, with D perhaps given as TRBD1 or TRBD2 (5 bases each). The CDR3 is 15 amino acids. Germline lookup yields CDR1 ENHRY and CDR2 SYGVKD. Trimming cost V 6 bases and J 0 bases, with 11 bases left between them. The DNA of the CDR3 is TGTGCCATCAGCGGGGCACCCACGAACACCGGGGAGCTGTTTTTT. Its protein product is CAISGAPTNTGELFF.

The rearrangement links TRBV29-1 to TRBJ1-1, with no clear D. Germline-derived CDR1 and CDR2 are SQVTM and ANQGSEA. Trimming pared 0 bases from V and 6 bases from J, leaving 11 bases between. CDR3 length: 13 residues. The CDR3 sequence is CSVEDARNSEAFF. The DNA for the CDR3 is TGCAGCGTTGAAGACGCCCGAAACTCTGAAGCTTTCTTT.